A selection of T cell receptor beta chains follows, all from one sample in a study of CD8 T cells in Susac syndrome. MiXCR, applied by TCRdb to the immunoSEQ multiplex PCR reads, yields one record per CDR3 protein. This table has about 300,000 distinct CDR3 sequences, 75% to 90% appearing once. Sample: CD8+ T cells from PBMCs. All receptors derive from a human donor with multiple sclerosis. The CDR3 runs from the conserved cysteine through the conserved F or W. The order of the fields is V gene, J gene, CDR3 protein.

V: TRBV24-1
J: TRBJ2-3
CDR3: CATSDPLGGTQYF

V: TRBV18
J: TRBJ2-1
CDR3: CASSPPETVTYNEQFF

V: TRBV19
J: TRBJ2-2
CDR3: CASTLNGELFF

V: TRBV6-1
J: TRBJ2-7
CDR3: CASSGRLAGAYEQYF

V: TRBV15
J: TRBJ2-3
CDR3: CATSGDSTDTQYF

V: TRBV14
J: TRBJ2-7
CDR3: CASSPEQLPPYEQYF

V: TRBV7-7
J: TRBJ2-5
CDR3: CASSTTPQGSETQYF

V: TRBV7-9
J: TRBJ2-7
CDR3: CASSSGGEGPSSYEQYF

V: TRBV28
J: TRBJ1-4
CDR3: CASSRDSFNEKLFF

V: TRBV5-5
J: TRBJ1-1
CDR3: CASKWGLNTEAFF